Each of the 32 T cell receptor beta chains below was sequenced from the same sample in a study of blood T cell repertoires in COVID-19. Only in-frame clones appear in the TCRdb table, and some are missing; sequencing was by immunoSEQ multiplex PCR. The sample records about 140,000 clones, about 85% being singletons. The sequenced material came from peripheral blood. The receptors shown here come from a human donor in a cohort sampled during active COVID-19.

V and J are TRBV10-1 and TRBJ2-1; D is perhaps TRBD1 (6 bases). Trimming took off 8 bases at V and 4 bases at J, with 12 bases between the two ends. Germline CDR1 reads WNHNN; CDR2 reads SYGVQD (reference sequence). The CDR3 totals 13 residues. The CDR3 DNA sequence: TGCGCCAGCGGGTTCACAGGGTACAATGAGCAGTTCTTC. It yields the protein CASGFTGYNEQFF.

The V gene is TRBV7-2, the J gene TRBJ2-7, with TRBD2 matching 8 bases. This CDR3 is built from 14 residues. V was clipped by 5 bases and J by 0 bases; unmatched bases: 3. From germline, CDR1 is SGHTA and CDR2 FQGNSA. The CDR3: CASSRGGYSYEQYF. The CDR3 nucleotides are TGTGCCAGCAGCCGGGGGGGGTACTCCTACGAGCAGTACTTC.

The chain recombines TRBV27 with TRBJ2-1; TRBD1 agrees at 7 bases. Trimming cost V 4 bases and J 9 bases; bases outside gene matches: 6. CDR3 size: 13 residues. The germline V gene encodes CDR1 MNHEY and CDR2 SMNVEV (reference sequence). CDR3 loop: CASSSLSGGEQFF. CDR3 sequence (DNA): TGTGCCAGCAGTTCCCTTTCAGGGGGTGAGCAGTTCTTC.

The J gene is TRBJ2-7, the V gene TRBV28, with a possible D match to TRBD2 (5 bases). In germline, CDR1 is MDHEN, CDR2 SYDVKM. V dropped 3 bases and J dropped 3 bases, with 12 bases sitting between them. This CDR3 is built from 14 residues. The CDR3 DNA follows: TGTGCCAGCAGTTTGGTCGGACGGGACTACGAGCAGTACTTC. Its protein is CASSLVGRDYEQYF.

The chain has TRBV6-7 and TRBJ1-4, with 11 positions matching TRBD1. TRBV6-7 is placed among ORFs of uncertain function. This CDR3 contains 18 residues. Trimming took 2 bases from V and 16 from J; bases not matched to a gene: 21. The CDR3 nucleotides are TGTGCCAGCAGTTACCCTCCTTTCGACCGGGACAGGGGGTACGGTCCGTTTTTT. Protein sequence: CASSYPPFDRDRGYGPFF.

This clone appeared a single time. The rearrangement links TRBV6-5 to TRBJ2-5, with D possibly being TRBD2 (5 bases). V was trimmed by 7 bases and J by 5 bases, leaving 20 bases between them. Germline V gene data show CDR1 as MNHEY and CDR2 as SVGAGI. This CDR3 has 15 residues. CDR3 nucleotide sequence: TGTGCCAGCACCCAAGAGGGTAGGCCATGGGAGACCCAGTACTTC. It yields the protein CASTQEGRPWETQYF.

CDR3 sequence: CSVVPGVNTGELFF. CDR3 nucleotides: TGCAGCGTTGTACCGGGGGTGAACACCGGGGAGCTGTTTTTT. The chain uses TRBV29-1 and TRBJ2-2; D may be TRBD2 (6 bases). This CDR3 comprises 14 residues. The germline gives CDR1 SQVTM, CDR2 ANQGSEA. V was trimmed by 4 bases and J by 1 base, leaving 10 bases between them.

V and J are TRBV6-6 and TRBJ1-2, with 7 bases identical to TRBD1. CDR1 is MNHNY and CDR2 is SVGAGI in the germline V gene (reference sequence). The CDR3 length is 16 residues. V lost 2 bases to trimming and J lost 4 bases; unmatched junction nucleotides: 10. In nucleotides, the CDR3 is TGTGCCAGCAGTTACGAGGGACAGTCGTACCCCTATGGCTACACCTTC. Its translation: CASSYEGQSYPYGYTF.

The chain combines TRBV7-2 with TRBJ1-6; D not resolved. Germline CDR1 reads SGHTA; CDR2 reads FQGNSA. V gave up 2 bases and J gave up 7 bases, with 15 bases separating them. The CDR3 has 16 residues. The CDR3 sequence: CASSLLPPGGNSPLHF. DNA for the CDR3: TGTGCCAGCAGCTTACTCCCGCCGGGAGGAAATTCACCCCTCCACTTT. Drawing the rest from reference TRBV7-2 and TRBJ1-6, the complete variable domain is GAGVSQSPSNKVTEKGKDVELRCDPISGHTALYWYRQSLGQGLEFLIYFQGNSAPDKSGLPSDRFSAERTGGSVSTLTIQRTQQEDSAVYLCASSLLPPGGNSPLHFGNGTRLTVT.

The CDR3 DNA follows: TGTGCCAGCAGCCGAGAGGGTGGTCTGGGGGAGACCCAGTACTTC. The encoded protein is CASSREGGLGETQYF. The genes are TRBV5-8 and TRBJ2-5, with D possibly matching TRBD2 (5 bases). The germline V gene encodes CDR1 SGHTS and CDR2 YDEGEE. The CDR3 has 15 residues. With 4 bases removed from V and 5 bases from J, the gap between germline ends came to 18 bases. Full variable domain (remainder filled in from reference TRBV5-8 and TRBJ2-5): EAGVTQSPTHLIKTRGQQATLRCSPISGHTSVYWYQQALGLGLQFLLWYDEGEERNRGNFPPRFSGRQFPNYSSELNVNALELEDSALYLCASSREGGLGETQYFGPGTRLLVL.

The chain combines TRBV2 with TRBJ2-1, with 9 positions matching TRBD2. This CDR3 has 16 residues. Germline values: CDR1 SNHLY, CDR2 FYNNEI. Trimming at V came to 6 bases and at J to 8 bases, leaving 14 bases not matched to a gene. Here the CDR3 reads CASRPISGRGIDEQFF. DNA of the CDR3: TGTGCCAGCAGACCTATTAGCGGGAGAGGGATAGATGAGCAGTTCTTC.

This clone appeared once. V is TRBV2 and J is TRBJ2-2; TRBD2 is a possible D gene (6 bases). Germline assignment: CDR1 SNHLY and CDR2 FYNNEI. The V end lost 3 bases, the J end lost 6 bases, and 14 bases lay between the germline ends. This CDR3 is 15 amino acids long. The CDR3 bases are TGTGCCAGCAGTGACGGACTTTTAGCGGCCGGGGAGCTGTTTTTT. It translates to CASSDGLLAAGELFF.

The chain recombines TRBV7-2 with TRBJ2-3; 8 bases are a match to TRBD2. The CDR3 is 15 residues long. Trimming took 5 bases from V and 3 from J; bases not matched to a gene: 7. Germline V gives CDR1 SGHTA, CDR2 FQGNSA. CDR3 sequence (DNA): TGTGCCAGCAGCGGAGGCGGGGGGCGGACAGATACGCAGTATTTT. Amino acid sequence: CASSGGGGRTDTQYF.

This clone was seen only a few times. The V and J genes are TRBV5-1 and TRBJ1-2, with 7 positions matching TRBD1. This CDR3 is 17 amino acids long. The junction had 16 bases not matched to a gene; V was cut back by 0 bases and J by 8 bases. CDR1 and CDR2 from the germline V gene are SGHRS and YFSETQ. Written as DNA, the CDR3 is TGCGCCAGCAGCTTGGGGTCCCCTTTTCGACAGGGTACGGGCTACACCTTC. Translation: CASSLGSPFRQGTGYTF.

For the CDR3, the DNA is TGTGCCAGCAGCCCTAGGACGGAGGACAATGAGCAGTTCTTC. As protein: CASSPRTEDNEQFF. The V gene is TRBV5-4, the J gene TRBJ2-1, with a weak D call TRBD2 (5 bases). The CDR3 length is 14 residues. CDR1 is SGHNT and CDR2 is YYREEE in the germline V gene (reference sequence). Trimming removed 4 bases at V and 5 bases at J, with 13 bases between.

The CDR3 DNA is TGTGCCTCGGGGGGGGACAGCGTTAATTCACCCCTCCACTTT. It translates to CASGGDSVNSPLHF. This chain links TRBV19 with TRBJ1-6; TRBD1 aligns across 7 bases. The germline CDR1 and CDR2 sequences are LNHDA and SQIVND (reference sequence). The CDR3 length is 14 residues. Germline trimming cut 11 bases from V and 6 bases from J; bases unmatched to any gene: 10. Full variable domain (rest looked up from reference TRBV19 and TRBJ1-6): DGGITQSPKYLFRKEGQNVTLSCEQNLNHDAMYWYRQDPGQGLRLIYYSQIVNDFQKGDIAEGYSVSREKKESFPLTVTSAQKNPTAFYLCASGGDSVNSPLHFGNGTRLTVT.

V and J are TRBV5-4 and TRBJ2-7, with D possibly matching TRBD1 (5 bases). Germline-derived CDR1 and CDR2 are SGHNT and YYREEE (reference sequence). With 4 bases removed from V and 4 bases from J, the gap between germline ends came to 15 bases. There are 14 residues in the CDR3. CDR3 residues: CASSLGQGYYEQYF. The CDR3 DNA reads TGTGCCAGCAGCCTAGGGCAGGGCTATTACGAGCAGTACTTC.

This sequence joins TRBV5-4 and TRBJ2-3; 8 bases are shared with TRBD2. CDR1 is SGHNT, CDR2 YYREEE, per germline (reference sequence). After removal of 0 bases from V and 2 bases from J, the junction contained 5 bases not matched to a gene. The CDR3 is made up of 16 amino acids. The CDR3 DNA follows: TGTGCCAGCAGCTTGGATACTAGCGGAAACACAGATACGCAGTATTTT. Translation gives CASSLDTSGNTDTQYF.

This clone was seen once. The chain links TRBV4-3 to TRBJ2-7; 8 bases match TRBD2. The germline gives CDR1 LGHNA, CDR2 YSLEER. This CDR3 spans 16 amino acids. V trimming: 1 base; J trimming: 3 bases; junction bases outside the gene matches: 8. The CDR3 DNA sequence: TGCGCCAGCAGCCAAGGTGCGGCGGGAGGAAGCTACGAGCAGTACTTC. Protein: CASSQGAAGGSYEQYF.

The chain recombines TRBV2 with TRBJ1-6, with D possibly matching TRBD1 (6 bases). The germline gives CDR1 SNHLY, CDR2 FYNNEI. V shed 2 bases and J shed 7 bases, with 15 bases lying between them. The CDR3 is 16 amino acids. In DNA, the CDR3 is TGTGCCAGCAGTGAACTACCCCAGGGGACGAATTCACCCCTCCACTTT. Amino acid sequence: CASSELPQGTNSPLHF.

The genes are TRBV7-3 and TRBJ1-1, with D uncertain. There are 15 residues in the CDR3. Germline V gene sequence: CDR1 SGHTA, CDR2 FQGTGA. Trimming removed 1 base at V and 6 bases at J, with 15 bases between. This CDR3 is CASSLNAGSRAEAFF. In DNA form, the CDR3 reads TGTGCCAGCAGCTTAAACGCGGGGTCGAGGGCTGAAGCTTTCTTT. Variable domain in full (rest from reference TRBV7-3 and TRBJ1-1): GAGVSQTPSNKVTEKGKYVELRCDPISGHTALYWYRQSLGQGPEFLIYFQGTGAADDSGLPNDRFFAVRPEGSVSTLKIQRTERGDSAVYLCASSLNAGSRAEAFFGQGTRLTVV.

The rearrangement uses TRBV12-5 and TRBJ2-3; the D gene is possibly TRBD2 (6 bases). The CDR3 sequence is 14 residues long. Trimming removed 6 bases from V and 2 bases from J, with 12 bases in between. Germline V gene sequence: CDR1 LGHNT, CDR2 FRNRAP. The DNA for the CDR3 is TGTGCTAGTGGCCGTAGCGGCTCCACAGATACGCAGTATTTT. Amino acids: CASGRSGSTDTQYF. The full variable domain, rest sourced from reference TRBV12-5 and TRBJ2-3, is DARVTQTPRHKVTEMGQEVTMRCQPILGHNTVFWYRQTMMQGLELLAYFRNRAPLDDSGMPKDRFSAEMPDATLATLKIQPSEPRDSAVYFCASGRSGSTDTQYFGPGTRLTVL.

Written as DNA, the CDR3 is TGTGCCAGTAGTATGACTAGCGGGAGTAATGAGCAGTTCTTC. Protein: CASSMTSGSNEQFF. J is TRBJ2-1 and V is TRBV19; TRBD2 matches 12 bases. The germline gives CDR1 LNHDA, CDR2 SQIVND (reference sequence). V shed 3 bases, J shed 7 bases, and the junction held 1 base outside the gene matches. CDR3 length: 14 residues.

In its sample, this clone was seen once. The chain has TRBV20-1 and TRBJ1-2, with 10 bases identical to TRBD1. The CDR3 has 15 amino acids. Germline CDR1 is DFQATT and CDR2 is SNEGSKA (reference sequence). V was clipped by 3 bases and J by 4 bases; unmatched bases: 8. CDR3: CSASPPTGGPYGYTF. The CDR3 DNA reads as TGCAGTGCTAGTCCACCGACAGGGGGCCCCTATGGCTACACCTTC.

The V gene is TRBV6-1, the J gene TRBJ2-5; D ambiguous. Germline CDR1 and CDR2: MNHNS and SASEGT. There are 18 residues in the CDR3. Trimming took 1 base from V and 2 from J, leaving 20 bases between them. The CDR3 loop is CASSEELAARYPQETQYF. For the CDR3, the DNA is TGTGCCAGCAGTGAAGAACTGGCAGCGCGGTACCCGCAAGAGACCCAGTACTTC.

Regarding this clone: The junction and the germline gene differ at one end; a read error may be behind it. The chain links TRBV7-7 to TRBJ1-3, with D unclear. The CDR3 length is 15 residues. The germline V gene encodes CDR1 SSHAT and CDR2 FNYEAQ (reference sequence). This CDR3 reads CASSAGVAPGNTIYF. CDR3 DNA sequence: TGTGCTAGCAGCGCCGGAGTAGCCCCTGGAAACACCATATATTTT.

The CDR3 region is CAISDRQTYEQYF. The CDR3 DNA reads as TGTGCCATCAGTGATCGGCAGACTTACGAGCAGTACTTC. The V and J genes are TRBV10-3 and TRBJ2-7; D is unclear. The CDR3 extends over 13 amino acids. The V gene's germline CDR1 is ENHRY and CDR2 SYGVKD. Trimming removed 3 bases at V and 4 bases at J, with 10 bases between.

CDR3 amino acids: CASSLPRTANTGELFF. The CDR3 DNA follows: TGTGCCAGCAGCTTACCCCGGACAGCGAACACCGGGGAGCTGTTTTTT. The V and J genes are TRBV7-8 and TRBJ2-2; D is perhaps TRBD1 (6 bases). The CDR3 loop spans 16 amino acids. V lost 2 bases, J lost 0 bases, and 10 bases lay in between. CDR1 and CDR2 from the germline V gene are SGHVS and FQNEAQ.

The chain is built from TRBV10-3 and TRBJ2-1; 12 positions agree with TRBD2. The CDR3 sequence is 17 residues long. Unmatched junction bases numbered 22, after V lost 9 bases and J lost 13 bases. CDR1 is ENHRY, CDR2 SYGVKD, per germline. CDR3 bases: TGTGCCATACAGGCCAAGGAAGGACTAGCGGGAACAAACGGTCAGTTCTTC. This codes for CAIQAKEGLAGTNGQFF.

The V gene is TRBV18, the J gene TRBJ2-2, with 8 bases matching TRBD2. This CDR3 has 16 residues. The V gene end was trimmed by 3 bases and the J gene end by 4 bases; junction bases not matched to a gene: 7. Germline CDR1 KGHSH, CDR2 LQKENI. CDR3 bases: TGTGCCAGCTCACCCCAACTAGCGGAGACCACCGGGGAGCTGTTTTTT. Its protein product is CASSPQLAETTGELFF.

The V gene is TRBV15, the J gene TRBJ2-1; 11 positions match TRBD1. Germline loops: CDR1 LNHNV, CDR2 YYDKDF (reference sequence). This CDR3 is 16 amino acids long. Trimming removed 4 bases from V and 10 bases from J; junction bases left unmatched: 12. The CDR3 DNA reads TGTGCCACCAGCACCCCCGGGACAGGGGGACGAGGCGAGCAGTTCTTC. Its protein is CATSTPGTGGRGEQFF.

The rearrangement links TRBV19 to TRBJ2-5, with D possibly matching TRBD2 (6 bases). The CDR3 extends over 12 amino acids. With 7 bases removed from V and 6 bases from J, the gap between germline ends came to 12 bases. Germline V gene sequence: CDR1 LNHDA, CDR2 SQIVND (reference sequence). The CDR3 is CASTGERKTQYF. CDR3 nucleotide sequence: TGTGCCAGTACGGGAGAGCGGAAGACCCAGTACTTC.